These 21 T cell receptor beta chains originate from one sample sequenced in a study of blood T cells in healthy people across ages. It was with a sample-barcoded 5' primer and a J-beta primer mix that a second PCR of roughly 7 to 11 cycles was run. TCRdb re-derived calls from the 5' RACE reads in MiXCR, one entry per CDR3 protein. The repertoire holds about 780,000 distinct CDR3 sequences, roughly 24% seen once, with 3% in the top ten. The sample was also linked to a second study, of T cells of mothers and their children.

The sequenced sample consisted of blood. The receptors stem from a boy aged 5-17 years in good health.

This clonotype was counted a few times. The chain employs TRBV6-6 and TRBJ1-2; 9 bases fit TRBD1. In germline, CDR1 is MNHNY, CDR2 SVGAGI (reference sequence). J gave up 6 bases and V 6 bases, and 5 bases lay outside the gene matches. This CDR3 is 13 amino acids long. Written as DNA, the CDR3 is TGTGCCAGCAGACGGGACAGGGAGAATGGCTACACCTTC. Translation gives CASRRDRENGYTF.

This clonotype was counted between two and nine times. The chain joins TRBV7-2 to TRBJ2-7; 8 bases align to TRBD2. CDR1 and CDR2 (germline): SGHTA, FQGNSA. The CDR3 sequence is 16 residues long. Trimming at V came to 5 bases and at J to 0 bases, leaving 9 bases not matched to a gene. The CDR3 is CASSQSGGRSSYEQYF. The CDR3 DNA is TGTGCCAGCAGCCAAAGCGGGGGCCGGAGCTCCTACGAGCAGTACTTC.

V and J are TRBV4-1 and TRBJ2-5; D is perhaps TRBD1 or TRBD2 (6 bases each). Deletions cut 0 bases from V and 3 bases from J, with 26 bases between. The germline gives CDR1 MGHRA, CDR2 YSYEKL. The length of the CDR3 is 20 residues. In DNA form, the CDR3 reads TGCGCCAGCAGCCAAGATTTAGTTGTAAGGGGGGCCGATGTGGAAGAGACCCAGTACTTC. This encodes CASSQDLVVRGADVEETQYF.

The chain joins TRBV6-5 to TRBJ2-5; D gene ambiguous. The J call may be incorrect, as the DNA end agrees better with TRBJ2-7. Germline CDR1 MNHEY, CDR2 SVGAGI. The CDR3 spans 15 residues. DNA for the CDR3: TGTGCCAGCAGTCTTAGTGAAGATTTGGTATACGAGCAGTACTTC. Protein: CASSLSEDLVYEQYF.

This rearrangement joins TRBV20-1 to TRBJ1-3; 8 bases agree with TRBD1. Germline V lookup: CDR1 DFQATT, CDR2 SNEGSKA (reference sequence). Trimming took 5 bases from V and 4 from J; bases not matched to a gene: 7. The CDR3 contains 14 residues. The CDR3 sequence: CSAEDRVLGNTIYF. The CDR3 DNA follows: TGCAGTGCTGAGGACAGGGTGTTGGGAAACACCATATATTTT.

The V call is TRBV12-3 or TRBV12-4, the J call TRBJ1-1, with D perhaps TRBD1 (5 bases). This CDR3 is 13 amino acids long. V gave up 3 bases and J gave up 7 bases, with 12 bases separating them. The DNA of the CDR3 is TGTGCCAGCAGTTTTCGGGGGGAAGGTGAAGCTTTCTTT. Protein sequence: CASSFRGEGEAFF.

CDR3 coding DNA: TGCAGCGTTGAGCCCACGCTCGGGCGCGGCTACACCTTC. This encodes CSVEPTLGRGYTF. The chain carries TRBV29-1 and TRBJ1-2; no firm D call. CDR3 size: 13 residues. Trimming removed 3 bases from V and 8 bases from J, with 16 bases in between. Germline V gene sequence: CDR1 SQVTM, CDR2 ANQGSEA.

The gene calls are TRBV4-1 and TRBJ2-1, with 8 bases fitting TRBD2. The CDR3 is 14 amino acids. Trimming at V came to 1 base and at J to 10 bases, leaving 6 bases not matched to a gene. From germline, CDR1 is MGHRA and CDR2 YSYEKL. The CDR3 coding sequence is TGCGCCAGCAGCCAAGCGGGGGGGCCGGCAGAGCAGTTCTTC. It codes for CASSQAGGPAEQFF.

This clonotype has a single count. The chain links TRBV20-1 to TRBJ2-5; 9 bases map to TRBD1. TRBJ2-7 matches the DNA end more closely, so the J call is doubtful. Germline CDR1 DFQATT, CDR2 SNEGSKA (reference sequence). The CDR3 runs 14 residues. The CDR3: CSAAPLTGGDEQYF. In DNA, the CDR3 is TGCAGTGCCGCCCCCCTAACAGGGGGCGACGAGCAGTACTTC.

The chain employs TRBV12-3 or TRBV12-4 and TRBJ2-5; no clear D gene. CDR3 length equals 15 residues. The V end lost 2 bases, the J end lost 5 bases, and 15 bases lay between the germline ends. The DNA of the CDR3 is TGTGCCAGCAGTTTATTCGGTTTGGGTGGGGAGACCCAGTACTTC. The encoded protein is CASSLFGLGGETQYF.

The chain combines TRBV6-6 with TRBJ1-5; TRBD1 agrees at 10 bases. The CDR3 has 13 residues. Trimming cost V 6 bases and J 7 bases; bases outside gene matches: 3. CDR1 is MNHNY, CDR2 SVGAGI, per germline (reference sequence). CDR3 amino acids: CASRGTGAQPQHF. CDR3 coding DNA: TGTGCCAGCAGAGGGACAGGGGCCCAGCCCCAGCATTTT.

The V gene is TRBV7-9, the J gene TRBJ2-5, with 10 bases identical to TRBD2. V dropped 4 bases and J dropped 7; count of bases not matched to a gene: 15. The CDR3 covers 17 residues. Germline CDR1 reads SEHNR; CDR2 reads FQNEAQ (reference sequence). CDR3 nucleotide sequence: TGTGCCAGCAGCTCCCGCGCTAGCGGGAGTATTATTGGGACCCAGTACTTC. It encodes CASSSRASGSIIGTQYF.

CDR3 in amino acids: CSARDRSAPEKLFF. For the CDR3, the DNA is TGCAGTGCTAGAGATCGGTCTGCTCCCGAAAAACTGTTTTTT. The chain carries TRBV20-1 and TRBJ1-4; D is ambiguous. The V gene's germline CDR1 is DFQATT and CDR2 SNEGSKA (reference sequence). The CDR3 extends over 14 amino acids. V was pared by 0 bases and J by 8 bases, with 13 bases between.

The chain uses TRBV4-1 and TRBJ2-5, with 10 positions matching TRBD2. The V gene end was trimmed by 3 bases and the J gene end by 2 bases; junction bases not matched to a gene: 6. From germline, CDR1 is MGHRA and CDR2 YSYEKL. The CDR3 is 16 residues long. CDR3 sequence (DNA): TGCGCCAGCAGCCAGGACCGAGCGGGGGGGCAAGAGACCCAGTACTTC. Protein: CASSQDRAGGQETQYF.

There are a few counts of this clonotype. Germline is not matched at one junction end, which may reflect a read error. This sequence joins TRBV20-1 and TRBJ2-7; 7 bases agree with TRBD2. Per germline, CDR1 DFQATT and CDR2 SNEGSKA (reference sequence). The CDR3 consists of 14 residues. CDR3 bases: TGCAGTGCTCGAGATCAGGGAGGGGCCTACGAGCAGTACTTC. Translated: CSARDQGGAYEQYF.

In its sample, this clonotype was seen a few times. The genes are TRBV20-1 and TRBJ1-4; TRBD1 aligns across 7 bases. Germline values: CDR1 DFQATT, CDR2 SNEGSKA (reference sequence). The CDR3 has 16 amino acids. Trimming cost V 1 base and J 6 bases; bases outside gene matches: 11. The CDR3, as DNA: TGCAGTGCTAGAGGGGACAGCCTTTTTTCTGATGAAAAACTGTTTTTT. Translated: CSARGDSLFSDEKLFF.

This clonotype has a handful of counts. This chain joins TRBV12-3 or TRBV12-4 and TRBJ2-3, with unresolved D. Trimming stripped 5 bases from V and 5 bases from J, with 11 bases between. The CDR3 contains 13 residues. The CDR3 DNA sequence: TGTGCCAGCAGTCCTGATCGTCTAGATACGCAGTATTTT. Translated: CASSPDRLDTQYF.

This chain uses TRBV6-5 with TRBJ1-5; tentatively, D is TRBD1 (5 bases). The CDR3 contains 15 residues. Germline values: CDR1 MNHEY, CDR2 SVGAGI. The ends were cut back, 5 bases at V and 0 bases at J, with 11 bases in the middle. The CDR3 DNA follows: TGTGCCAGCAGTAGGGGTCGTTATAGCAATCAGCCCCAGCATTTT. Translated: CASSRGRYSNQPQHF.

In its sample, this clonotype was seen a few times. This chain links TRBV5-5 with TRBJ2-7; possibly TRBD2 for D (6 bases). With the DNA end fitting TRBJ2-5 better, the J assignment may be wrong. CDR3 length equals 16 residues. Germline V lookup: CDR1 SGHKS, CDR2 YYEKEE (reference sequence). For the CDR3, the DNA is TGTGCCAGCAGCCCTGCGGGGCTAACGGGGGTGGAGACCCAGTACTTC. Translation: CASSPAGLTGVETQYF.

On this clonotype itself: One end of the junction is discordant with germline, which a read error may explain. The chain is built from TRBV7-7 and TRBJ2-5; D perhaps matches TRBD2 (5 bases). The CDR3 totals 15 residues. Looked up from germline, CDR1 is SSHAT and CDR2 is FNYEAQ (reference sequence). The CDR3 DNA sequence: TGTGCTAGCAGCTTAGGTGGGAGCGTCGGAGAGACCCAGTACTTC. It specifies CASSLGGSVGETQYF.

This chain connects TRBV10-1 to TRBJ1-1; D unresolved. CDR1 WNHNN and CDR2 SYGVQD come from the germline V gene (reference sequence). The CDR3 consists of 13 residues. The V and J ends lost 6 bases and 5 bases respectively, with 13 bases between them. For the CDR3, the DNA is TGCGCCAGCAGCAGAGGTCGGCGGACTGAAGCTTTCTTT. This encodes CASSRGRRTEAFF.